The 17 T cell receptor beta chains presented below share a single source sample, sequenced in a study of T-cell memory formation after mild COVID-19. TCRdb fed the 5' RACE reads into MiXCR, producing one record per CDR3 protein. The table shows roughly 400,000 distinct CDR3 sequences, with about a sixth occurring only once. Input material: PBMCs or a T cell subset sorted from them (not recorded which). The receptors were gathered from a man between 18 and 29 years old who had mild COVID-19 (a few samples of this study predate the infection). Cell type and time point are not known.

V gene TRBV7-6 combines with J gene TRBJ2-3; 8 bases are a match to TRBD2. Germline V gene data show CDR1 as SGHVS and CDR2 as FNYEAQ. CDR3 length: 14 amino acids. J was trimmed by 10 bases and V by 3 bases; bases with no gene match: 9. The CDR3 DNA follows: TGTGCCAGCAGCTTCCAGGTCGGGGGGGGTTCGCAGTATTTT. It translates to CASSFQVGGGSQYF.

V gene TRBV6-6 combines with J gene TRBJ1-3, with D perhaps TRBD1 (5 bases). The CDR3 has 15 residues. Trimming stripped 4 bases from V and 2 bases from J, with 12 bases between. Germline assignment: CDR1 MNHNY and CDR2 SVGAGI (reference sequence). The CDR3 reads CASSWVSGAGNTIYF. CDR3 DNA: TGTGCCAGCAGTTGGGTGTCGGGGGCTGGAAACACCATATATTTT.

This clonotype was seen ten or more times. The chain employs TRBV4-2 and TRBJ2-7, with a tentative D call TRBD2 (6 bases). The CDR3 is 15 amino acids. Germline CDR1 and CDR2: LGHNA and YNFKEQ. With 4 bases removed from V and 2 bases from J, the gap between germline ends came to 15 bases. CDR3 sequence: CASSPGTGDPYEQYF. The DNA of the CDR3 is TGTGCCAGCAGCCCCGGGACTGGGGACCCCTACGAGCAGTACTTC.

This chain joins TRBV28 and TRBJ2-7; 7 positions match TRBD1. From germline, CDR1 is MDHEN and CDR2 SYDVKM. The CDR3 spans 15 residues. V lost 5 bases to trimming and J lost 0 bases; unmatched junction nucleotides: 7. For the CDR3, the DNA is TGTGCCAGCAGTGATTTGGACAGGAGCTCCTACGAGCAGTACGTC. Protein sequence: CASSDLDRSSYEQYV.

At least ten counts were recorded for this clonotype. The chain joins TRBV7-3 to TRBJ2-1; the D gene is possibly TRBD2 (5 bases). CDR1 is SGHTA and CDR2 is FQGTGA in the germline V gene. Trimming removed 2 bases at V and 5 bases at J, with 19 bases between. The CDR3 has 17 amino acids. As DNA, the CDR3 is TGTGCCAGCAGCTTAGGGAGCCCCGTTGGTAGGAACAATGAGCAGTTCTTC. It translates to CASSLGSPVGRNNEQFF.

The gene calls are TRBV28 and TRBJ2-7; 8 positions match TRBD1. V gave up 5 bases and J gave up 2 bases; unmatched junction bases: 5. Germline-derived CDR1 and CDR2 are MDHEN and SYDVKM. This CDR3 region has 14 residues. CDR3 sequence (DNA): TGTGCCAGCAGTCCTCGGACAGGGCCCTACGAGCAGTACGTC. Its protein is CASSPRTGPYEQYV.

Notes on this clonotype: Being one base from a much bigger clone, this may be a read error. The chain joins TRBV12-3 or TRBV12-4 to TRBJ2-1; 8 bases line up with TRBD1. CDR3 length equals 14 residues. J gave up 9 bases and V 6 bases, and 10 bases lay outside the gene matches. The CDR3 nucleotides are TGTGCCAGCAGCTGGGGACAGGTTAACACTGAGCAGTTCTTC. Residues: CASSWGQVNTEQFF.

V usage is TRBV14 and J usage is TRBJ2-3; D gene uncertain. This CDR3 comprises 12 residues. The V gene lost 4 bases and the J gene lost 8 bases, with 10 bases spanning the gap. Germline CDR1 is SGHDN and CDR2 is FVKESK. For the CDR3, the DNA is TGTGCCAGCAGCCCCAATGAGATTACGCAGTATTTT. It is translated as CASSPNEITQYF.

This clonotype was observed a few times. V gene TRBV7-9 combines with J gene TRBJ2-7; TRBD1 matches 8 bases. Germline V lookup: CDR1 SEHNR, CDR2 FQNEAQ (reference sequence). The junction had 12 bases not matched to a gene; V was cut back by 5 bases and J by 3 bases. The CDR3 extends over 16 amino acids. The CDR3 region has the DNA TGTGCCAGCAGCCCAGCAACCGGGACAGGCTTCTACGAGCAGTACTTC. Translating it yields CASSPATGTGFYEQYF.

This chain joins TRBV7-2 and TRBJ1-3, with D maybe TRBD1 (5 bases). V lost 1 base and J 0 bases, leaving 13 bases between the germline ends. The CDR3 covers 17 residues. Germline V gives CDR1 SGHTA, CDR2 FQGNSA. The CDR3 nucleotides read TGTGCCAGCAGCTTAGGCCAGGGAAGTTACTCTGGAAACACCATATATTTT. It codes for CASSLGQGSYSGNTIYF.

At least ten counts were recorded for this clonotype. The J gene is TRBJ2-5, the V gene TRBV12-3 or TRBV12-4, with TRBD1 as a possible D gene (5 bases). This CDR3 has 11 residues. Trimming shortened V by 8 bases and J by 5 bases, and 9 bases separated the two germline ends. The CDR3 sequence: CASSRVETQYF. The CDR3 nucleotides are TGTGCCAGCTCCAGGGTGGAGACCCAGTACTTC.

This clonotype was counted between two and nine times. This chain joins TRBV28 and TRBJ2-5; maybe TRBD1 (6 bases). This CDR3 region has 14 residues. V gave up 9 bases and J gave up 2 bases, with 16 bases separating them. Germline V lookup: CDR1 MDHEN, CDR2 SYDVKM. The CDR3 sequence is CASNRDNGQETQYF. As DNA, the CDR3 is TGTGCCAGTAACCGGGACAACGGACAAGAGACCCAGTACTTC.

The table lists this clonotype with a few counts. The chain employs TRBV20-1 and TRBJ1-4; D unclear. The CDR3 has 14 residues. V was shortened by 0 bases and J by 6 bases, with 11 bases between the two germline ends. The germline gives CDR1 DFQATT, CDR2 SNEGSKA (reference sequence). The CDR3 here is CSAREAGAYEKLFF. In nucleotides, the CDR3 is TGCAGTGCTAGAGAAGCAGGCGCCTATGAAAAACTGTTTTTT.

The chain links TRBV5-1 to TRBJ2-7, with 7 bases aligning to TRBD1. V lost 4 bases, J lost 5 bases, and 6 bases stayed unmatched. Germline V gene sequence: CDR1 SGHRS, CDR2 YFSETQ. This CDR3 spans 13 amino acids. CDR3 coding DNA: TGCGCCAGCAGCCACGGGACAGACGACGAGCAGTACTTC. Encoded protein: CASSHGTDDEQYF.

This clonotype appeared a few times. The CDR3, as DNA: TGCGCCAGCAGCTTGGCCCCAGCGGGGGGCCCGTCTATCAACACAGATACGCAGTATTTT. Its translation: CASSLAPAGGPSINTDTQYF. This chain joins TRBV5-1 and TRBJ2-3; 9 nucleotides match TRBD2. V shed 0 bases and J 2 bases; nucleotides not matched to a gene: 16. The germline V gene encodes CDR1 SGHRS and CDR2 YFSETQ. The CDR3 is 20 residues long. The whole variable domain, remainder taken from reference TRBV5-1 and TRBJ2-3, is KAGVTQTPRYLIKTRGQQVTLSCSPISGHRSVSWYQQTPGQGLQFLFEYFSETQRNKGNFPGRFSGRQFSNSRSEMNVSTLELGDSALYLCASSLAPAGGPSINTDTQYFGPGTRLTVL.

This clonotype was seen more than once but under ten times. V gene TRBV9 combines with J gene TRBJ2-1; D is ambiguous. Germline CDR1 reads SGDLS; CDR2 reads YYNGEE. CDR3 length equals 16 residues. V was cut by 3 bases and J by 5 bases, with 18 bases left in between. DNA for the CDR3: TGTGCCAGCAGCGGGGTGCTAAGCTATACCAACAATGAGCAGTTCTTC. Protein product: CASSGVLSYTNNEQFF.

The rearrangement uses TRBV7-3 and TRBJ1-1; possibly TRBD1 for D (6 bases). The V and J ends lost 5 bases and 5 bases respectively, with 18 bases between them. This CDR3 region has 15 residues. Germline V gene sequence: CDR1 SGHTA, CDR2 FQGTGA. The CDR3, as DNA: TGTGCCAGCAGCCAAGGGGCGGGGGCTCGGACTGAAGCTTTCTTT. Protein sequence: CASSQGAGARTEAFF. Combining the CDR3 with reference TRBV7-3 and TRBJ1-1 gives the whole variable domain GAGVSQTPSNKVTEKGKYVELRCDPISGHTALYWYRQSLGQGPEFLIYFQGTGAADDSGLPNDRFFAVRPEGSVSTLKIQRTERGDSAVYLCASSQGAGARTEAFFGQGTRLTVV.